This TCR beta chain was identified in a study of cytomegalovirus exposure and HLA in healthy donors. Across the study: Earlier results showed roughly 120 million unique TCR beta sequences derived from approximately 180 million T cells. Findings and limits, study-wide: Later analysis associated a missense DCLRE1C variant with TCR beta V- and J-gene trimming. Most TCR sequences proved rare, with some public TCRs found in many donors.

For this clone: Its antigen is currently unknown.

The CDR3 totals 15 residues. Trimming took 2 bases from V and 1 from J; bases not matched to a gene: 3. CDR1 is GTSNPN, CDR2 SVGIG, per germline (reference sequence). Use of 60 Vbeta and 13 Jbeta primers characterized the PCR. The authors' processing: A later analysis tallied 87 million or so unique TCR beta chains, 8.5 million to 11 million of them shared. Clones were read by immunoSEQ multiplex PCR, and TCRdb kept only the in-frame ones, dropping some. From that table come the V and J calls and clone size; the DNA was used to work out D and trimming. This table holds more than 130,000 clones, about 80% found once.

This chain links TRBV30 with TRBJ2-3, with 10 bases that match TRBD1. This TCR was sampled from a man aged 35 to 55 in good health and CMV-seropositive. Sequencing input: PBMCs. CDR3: CAWSRGTGGTDTQYF. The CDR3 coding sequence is TGTGCCTGGAGTAGGGGGACAGGGGGCACAGATACGCAGTATTTT.